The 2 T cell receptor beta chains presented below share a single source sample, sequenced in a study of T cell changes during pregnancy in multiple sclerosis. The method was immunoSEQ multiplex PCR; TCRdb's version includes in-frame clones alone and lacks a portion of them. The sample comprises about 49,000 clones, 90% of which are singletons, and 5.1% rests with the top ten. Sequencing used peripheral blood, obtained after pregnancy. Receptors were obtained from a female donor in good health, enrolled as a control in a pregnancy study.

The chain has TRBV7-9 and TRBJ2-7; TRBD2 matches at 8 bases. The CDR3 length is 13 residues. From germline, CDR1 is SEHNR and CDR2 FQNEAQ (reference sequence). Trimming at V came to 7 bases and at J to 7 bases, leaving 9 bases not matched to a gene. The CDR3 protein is CASIPSGHEEQYF. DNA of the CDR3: TGTGCCAGCATCCCTAGCGGGCACGAGGAGCAGTACTTC.

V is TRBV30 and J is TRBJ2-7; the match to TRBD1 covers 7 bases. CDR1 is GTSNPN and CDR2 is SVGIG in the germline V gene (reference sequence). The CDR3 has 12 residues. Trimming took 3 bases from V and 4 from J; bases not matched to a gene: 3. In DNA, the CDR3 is TGTGCCTGGAGCAAGGGACAGTACGAGCAGTACTTC. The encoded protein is CAWSKGQYEQYF.